What follows are 14 T cell receptor beta chains derived from one specimen sequenced in a study of shared clonotypes between healthy human individuals. The assay was immunoSEQ multiplex PCR, and TCRdb's table has in-frame clones only and misses some. This table has about 1.5 million clones, 95% to 99% appearing once. The sequencing sample was made of naive CD4+ T cells sorted from blood. Subset defined: CD45RA+ positively selected. The receptors shown here come from a young man in good health.

V usage is TRBV10-1 and J usage is TRBJ1-5, with D maybe TRBD1 (5 bases). Germline values: CDR1 WNHNN, CDR2 SYGVQD (reference sequence). Trimming shortened V by 7 bases and J by 7 bases, and 23 bases separated the two germline ends. There are 16 residues in the CDR3. CDR3 nucleotide sequence: TGCGCCAGCACCACGGGGGTGGCCGGCGCTGTACAGCCCCAGCATTTT. It encodes CASTTGVAGAVQPQHF.

This chain links TRBV6-1 with TRBJ1-5; D is possibly TRBD1 (6 bases). CDR1 is MNHNS, CDR2 SASEGT, per germline. The V end was cut by 2 bases, the J end by 9 bases, with 20 bases between. The CDR3 has 16 amino acids. This CDR3 is CASSERGGTGGLPQHF. In DNA, the CDR3 is TGTGCCAGCAGTGAAAGGGGGGGCACCGGGGGTTTGCCCCAGCATTTT.

This chain's CDR3 is CASSMFAGPNTEAFF. The CDR3 DNA reads TGTGCCAGTAGTATGTTCGCAGGGCCGAACACTGAAGCTTTCTTT. The V call is TRBV19, the J call TRBJ1-1; maybe TRBD1 (5 bases). Between the trimmed V and J ends, which lost 3 bases and 1 base, there was a span of 12 bases. Germline values: CDR1 LNHDA, CDR2 SQIVND (reference sequence). CDR3 length: 15 residues.

The chain couples TRBV18 to TRBJ2-2; the D is unclear. CDR3 size: 15 residues. Trimming pared 3 bases from V and 0 bases from J, leaving 8 bases between. Germline CDR1 and CDR2: KGHSH and LQKENI. CDR3 in amino acids: CASSPDVANTGELFF. CDR3 DNA sequence: TGTGCCAGCTCACCCGACGTAGCGAACACCGGGGAGCTGTTTTTT.

The chain joins TRBV5-1 to TRBJ2-5; D is unclear. The V end was cut by 4 bases, the J end by 4 bases, with 11 bases between. Germline lookup yields CDR1 SGHRS and CDR2 YFSETQ. The length of the CDR3 is 13 residues. The CDR3 loop is CASSQDPRETQYF. In DNA form, the CDR3 reads TGCGCCAGCAGCCAAGACCCGAGAGAGACCCAGTACTTC.

The chain is built from TRBV13 and TRBJ2-4, with TRBD1 matching 9 bases. V shed 5 bases, J shed 7 bases, and the junction held 9 bases outside the gene matches. CDR3 length: 15 amino acids. Germline loops: CDR1 PRHDT, CDR2 FYEKMQ (reference sequence). CDR3 in amino acids: CASSPSGQGGNIQYF. CDR3 bases: TGTGCCAGCAGCCCCTCGGGACAGGGCGGGAACATTCAGTACTTC.

The V call is TRBV30, the J call TRBJ2-3; unclear D gene. Trimming left V 2 bases short and J 2 bases short, with 11 bases between. The CDR3 has 14 residues. Germline assignment: CDR1 GTSNPN and CDR2 SVGIG (reference sequence). The CDR3: CAWSKSIPTDTQYF. The CDR3 bases are TGTGCCTGGAGTAAGTCTATCCCCACAGATACGCAGTATTTT.

V gene TRBV30 combines with J gene TRBJ2-7, with 7 positions matching TRBD2. The CDR3 spans 14 residues. CDR1 and CDR2 (germline): GTSNPN, SVGIG (reference sequence). With 1 base clipped from V and 5 bases from J, the junction kept 8 bases outside the gene matches. The CDR3 sequence is CAWSGWEGRNEQYF. In DNA form, the CDR3 reads TGTGCCTGGAGTGGGTGGGAGGGCCGGAACGAGCAGTACTTC.

There are a few counts of this clone. The J gene is TRBJ1-2, the V gene TRBV20-1; D not resolved. Trimming removed 0 bases from V and 8 bases from J, with 7 bases in between. Looked up from germline, CDR1 is DFQATT and CDR2 is SNEGSKA (reference sequence). The CDR3 totals 11 residues. The CDR3 sequence is CSARDLRGYTF. The CDR3 nucleotides read TGCAGTGCTAGAGATCTTCGGGGCTACACCTTC.

This clone appeared once. V gene TRBV9 combines with J gene TRBJ1-4, with D unresolved. The CDR3 contains 15 residues. Trimming left V 3 bases short and J 3 bases short, with 12 bases between. Germline lookup yields CDR1 SGDLS and CDR2 YYNGEE. CDR3 sequence reads: CASSGAPGSNEKLFF. The CDR3 DNA is TGTGCCAGCAGCGGAGCCCCAGGCTCTAATGAAAAACTGTTTTTT. The variable domain in full, completed from reference TRBV9 and TRBJ1-4, reads DSGVTQTPKHLITATGQRVTLRCSPRSGDLSVYWYQQSLDQGLQFLIQYYNGEERAKGNILERFSAQQFPDLHSELNLSSLELGDSALYFCASSGAPGSNEKLFFGSGTQLSVL.

The rearrangement joins TRBV20-1 to TRBJ2-2; D unresolved. Germline values: CDR1 DFQATT, CDR2 SNEGSKA (reference sequence). This CDR3 comprises 11 residues. Trimming removed 3 bases from V and 7 bases from J, with 6 bases in between. The CDR3 DNA reads as TGCAGTGCTAGGGATGGCGGGGAGCTGTTTTTT. It codes for CSARDGGELFF.

The chain uses TRBV6-1 and TRBJ1-1; 7 bases match TRBD1. J was trimmed by 2 bases and V by 5 bases; bases with no gene match: 5. CDR3 size: 14 residues. Germline CDR1 MNHNS, CDR2 SASEGT. In nucleotides, the CDR3 is TGTGCCAGCAGTCGGACAGGTCCAAACACTGAAGCTTTCTTT. It yields the protein CASSRTGPNTEAFF.

The V gene is TRBV6-5, the J gene TRBJ2-7; TRBD1 or TRBD2 may be the D gene (6 bases each). V was clipped by 5 bases and J by 4 bases, with 12 bases between them. The germline V gene encodes CDR1 MNHEY and CDR2 SVGAGI. The CDR3 totals 13 residues. The DNA of the CDR3 is TGTGCCAGCAGTGAACAGGGAGGATACGAGCAGTACTTC. This encodes CASSEQGGYEQYF.

The gene calls are TRBV11-2 and TRBJ2-3, with 9 bases fitting TRBD2. CDR3 length: 14 residues. Trimming cost V 4 bases and J 8 bases; bases outside gene matches: 7. Per the germline V gene, CDR1 is SGHAT and CDR2 is FQNNGV. The CDR3 reads CASSSRTSASTQYF. The CDR3 DNA reads TGTGCCAGCAGCTCACGGACTAGCGCAAGTACGCAGTATTTT.